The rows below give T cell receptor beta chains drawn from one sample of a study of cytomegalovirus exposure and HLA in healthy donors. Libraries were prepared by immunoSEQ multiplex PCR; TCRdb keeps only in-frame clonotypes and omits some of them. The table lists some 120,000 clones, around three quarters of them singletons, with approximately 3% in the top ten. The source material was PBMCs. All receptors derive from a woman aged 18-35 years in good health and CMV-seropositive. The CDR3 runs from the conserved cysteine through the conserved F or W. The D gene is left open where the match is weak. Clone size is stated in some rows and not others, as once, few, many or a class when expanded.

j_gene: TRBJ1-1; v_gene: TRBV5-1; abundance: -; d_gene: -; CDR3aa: CASSLGGGIRTEAFF; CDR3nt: TGCGCCAGCAGCTTGGGTGGGGGGATTAGGACTGAAGCTTTCTTT
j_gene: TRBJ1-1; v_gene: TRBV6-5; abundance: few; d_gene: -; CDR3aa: CASSLDRNTEAFF; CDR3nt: TGTGCCAGCAGTCTAGACAGGAACACTGAAGCTTTCTTT
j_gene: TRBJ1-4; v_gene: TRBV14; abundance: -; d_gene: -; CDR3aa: CASSRGEEEKLFF; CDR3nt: TGTGCCAGCAGCCGGGGGGAAGAAGAAAAACTGTTTTTT
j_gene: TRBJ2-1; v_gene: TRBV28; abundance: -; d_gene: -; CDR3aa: CASSTPSGGSYNEQFF; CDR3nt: TGTGCCAGCAGTACACCAAGCGGCGGCTCCTACAATGAGCAGTTCTTC
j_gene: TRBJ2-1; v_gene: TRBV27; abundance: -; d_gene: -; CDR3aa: CASSLSGEQFF; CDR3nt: TGTGCCAGCAGTTTGAGTGGTGAGCAGTTCTTC
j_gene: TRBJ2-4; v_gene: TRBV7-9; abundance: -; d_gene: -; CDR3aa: CASSPRFEGRRNIQYF; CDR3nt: TGTGCCAGCAGCCCACGTTTTGAGGGCCGGCGAAACATTCAGTACTTC
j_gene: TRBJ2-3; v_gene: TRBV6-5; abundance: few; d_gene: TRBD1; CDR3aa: CASSYSSRVGRDRGYF; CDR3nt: TGTGCCAGCAGTTACTCGAGCAGGGTAGGTAGGGACAGGGGGTATTTT
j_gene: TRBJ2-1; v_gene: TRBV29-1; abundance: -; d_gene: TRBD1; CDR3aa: CSVRQGDEAQFF; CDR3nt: TGCAGCGTTAGACAGGGCGACGAGGCCCAGTTCTTC
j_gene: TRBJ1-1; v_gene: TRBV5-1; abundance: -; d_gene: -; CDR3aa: CASSLDGRHMNTEAFF; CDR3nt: TGCGCCAGCAGCTTGGACGGGAGACATATGAACACTGAAGCTTTCTTT
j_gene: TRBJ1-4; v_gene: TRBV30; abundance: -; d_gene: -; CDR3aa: CAWSLGGENEKLFF; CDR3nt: TGTGCCTGGAGTCTGGGGGGGGAGAATGAAAAACTGTTTTTT
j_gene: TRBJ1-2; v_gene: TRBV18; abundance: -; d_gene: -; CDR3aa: CASSPAIQTANYGYTF; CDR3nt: TGTGCCAGCTCACCCGCAATTCAGACAGCTAACTATGGCTACACCTTC
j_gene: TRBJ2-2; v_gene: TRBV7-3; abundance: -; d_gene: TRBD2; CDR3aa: CASSPKGLAEYTGELFF; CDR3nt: TGTGCCAGCAGCCCGAAGGGACTAGCGGAGTACACCGGGGAGCTGTTTTTT
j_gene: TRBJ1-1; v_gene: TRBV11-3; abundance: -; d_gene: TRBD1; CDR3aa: CASSLGQSGNTEAFF; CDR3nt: TGTGCCAGCAGCTTGGGACAGAGCGGGAACACTGAAGCTTTCTTT
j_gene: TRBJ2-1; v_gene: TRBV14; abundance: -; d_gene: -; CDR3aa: CASSQGDVYREQFF; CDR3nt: TGTGCCAGCAGCCAGGGTGATGTCTACAGGGAGCAGTTCTTC
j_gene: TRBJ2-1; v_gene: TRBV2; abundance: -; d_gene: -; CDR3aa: CASPRELGRYEQFF; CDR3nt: TGTGCCAGCCCCCGGGAGTTGGGACGGTATGAGCAGTTCTTC
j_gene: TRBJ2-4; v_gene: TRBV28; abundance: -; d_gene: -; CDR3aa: CASSFSKNIQYF; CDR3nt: TGTGCCAGCAGCTTCAGCAAAAACATTCAGTACTTC
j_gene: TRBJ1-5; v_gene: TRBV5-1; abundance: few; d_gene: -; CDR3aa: CASSFGAGDQPQHF; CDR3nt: TGCGCCAGCAGCTTTGGGGCAGGTGATCAGCCCCAGCATTTT
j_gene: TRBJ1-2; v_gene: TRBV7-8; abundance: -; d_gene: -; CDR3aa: CASSLMAMAYGYTF; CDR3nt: TGTGCCAGCAGCTTAATGGCCATGGCATATGGCTACACCTTC
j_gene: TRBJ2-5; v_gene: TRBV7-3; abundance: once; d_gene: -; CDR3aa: CASSPQAGAETQYF; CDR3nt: TGTGCCAGCAGCCCTCAGGCAGGGGCAGAGACCCAGTACTTC
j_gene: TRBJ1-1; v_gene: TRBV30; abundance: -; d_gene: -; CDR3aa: CAWSIGNTEAFF; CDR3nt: TGTGCCTGGTCCATCGGGAACACTGAAGCTTTCTTT
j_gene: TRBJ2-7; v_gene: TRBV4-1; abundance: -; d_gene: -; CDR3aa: CASSSRSGETYEQYF; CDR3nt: TGCGCCAGCAGCTCAAGGTCAGGGGAGACCTACGAGCAGTACTTC
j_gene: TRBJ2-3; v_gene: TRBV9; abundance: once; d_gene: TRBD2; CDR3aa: CASSVSGGGADTQYF; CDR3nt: TGTGCCAGCAGCGTCTCGGGCGGGGGTGCAGATACGCAGTATTTT
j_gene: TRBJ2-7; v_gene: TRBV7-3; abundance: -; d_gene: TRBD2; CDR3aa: CASSSTSDGYEQYF; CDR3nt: TGTGCCAGCAGCTCCACTAGCGACGGATACGAGCAGTACTTC
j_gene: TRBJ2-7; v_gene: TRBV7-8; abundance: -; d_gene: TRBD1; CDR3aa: CASSLGLRGPYEQYF; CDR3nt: TGTGCCAGCAGCTTAGGATTGAGGGGGCCCTACGAGCAGTACTTC
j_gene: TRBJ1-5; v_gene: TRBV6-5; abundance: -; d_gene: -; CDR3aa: CASSGGELHQPQHF; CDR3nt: TGTGCCAGCAGTGGGGGGGAGCTTCATCAGCCCCAGCATTTT
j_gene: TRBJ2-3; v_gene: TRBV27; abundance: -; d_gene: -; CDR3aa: CASSLTRLPTGDTQYF; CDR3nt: TGTGCCAGCAGTTTAACGCGACTCCCCACAGGAGATACGCAGTATTTT
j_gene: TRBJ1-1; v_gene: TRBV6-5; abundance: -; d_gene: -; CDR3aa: CASSYADSALEAFF; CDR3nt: TGTGCCAGCAGTTACGCCGACAGTGCCCTTGAAGCTTTCTTT
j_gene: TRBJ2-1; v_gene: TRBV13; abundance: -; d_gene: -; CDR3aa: CASSRLESHNEQFF; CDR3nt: TGTGCCAGCAGCCGACTAGAATCCCACAATGAGCAGTTCTTC
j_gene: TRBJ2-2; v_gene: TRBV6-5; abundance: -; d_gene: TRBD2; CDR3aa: CASTLTSPTGELFF; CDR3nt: TGTGCCAGCACCTTGACTAGCCCTACCGGGGAGCTGTTTTTT
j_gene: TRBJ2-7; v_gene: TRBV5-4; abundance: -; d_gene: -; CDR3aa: CASSLPGGVTSYEQYF; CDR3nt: TGTGCCAGCAGCTTGCCCGGCGGCGTAACTTCCTACGAGCAGTACTTC
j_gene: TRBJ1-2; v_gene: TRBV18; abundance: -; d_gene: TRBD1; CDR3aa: CASSLTRTGNGYTF; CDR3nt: TGTGCCAGCTCACTTACTAGGACAGGGAATGGCTACACCTTC
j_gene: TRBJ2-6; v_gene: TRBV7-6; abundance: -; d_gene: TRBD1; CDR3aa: CASSPNPGQGSPSGANVLTF; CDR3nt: TGTGCCAGCAGCCCAAACCCGGGACAGGGGTCGCCCTCTGGGGCCAACGTCCTGACTTTC
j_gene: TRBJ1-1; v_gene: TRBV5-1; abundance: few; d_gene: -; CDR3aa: CASSLDSMNTEAFF; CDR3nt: TGCGCCAGCAGCTTGGACAGCATGAACACTGAAGCTTTCTTT
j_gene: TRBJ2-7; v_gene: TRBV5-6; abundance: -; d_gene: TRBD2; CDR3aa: CASSELAGEYEQYF; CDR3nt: TGTGCCAGCAGCGAACTAGCGGGAGAGTACGAGCAGTACTTC
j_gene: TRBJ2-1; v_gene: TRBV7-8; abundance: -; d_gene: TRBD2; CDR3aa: CASSLIGLAGDNEQFF; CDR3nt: TGTGCCAGCAGCTTAATAGGGCTAGCGGGGGACAATGAGCAGTTCTTC
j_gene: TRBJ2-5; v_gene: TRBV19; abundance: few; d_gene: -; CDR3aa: CASSIKWQQETQYF; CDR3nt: TGTGCCAGTAGTATCAAGTGGCAGCAAGAGACCCAGTACTTC
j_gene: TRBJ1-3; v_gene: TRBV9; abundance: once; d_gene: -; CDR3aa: CASSVGAGRTGNTIYF; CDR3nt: TGTGCCAGCAGCGTAGGTGCGGGGCGGACTGGAAACACCATATATTTT
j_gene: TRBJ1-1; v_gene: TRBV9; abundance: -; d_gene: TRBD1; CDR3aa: CASSARTGRNTEAFF; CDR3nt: TGTGCCAGCAGCGCTCGGACAGGGAGGAACACTGAAGCTTTCTTT
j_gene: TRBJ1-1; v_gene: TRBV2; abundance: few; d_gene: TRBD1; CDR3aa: CASRGTGADTEAFF; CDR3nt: TGTGCCAGCAGGGGGACAGGGGCCGACACTGAAGCTTTCTTT
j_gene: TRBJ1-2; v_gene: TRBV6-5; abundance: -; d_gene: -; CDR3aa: CASTGWNYGYTF; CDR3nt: TGTGCCAGTACAGGGTGGAACTATGGCTACACCTTC
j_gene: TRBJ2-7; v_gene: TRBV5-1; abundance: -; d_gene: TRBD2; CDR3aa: CASSLAASGSYEQYF; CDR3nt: TGCGCCAGCAGCTTGGCGGCTAGCGGGTCCTACGAGCAGTACTTC
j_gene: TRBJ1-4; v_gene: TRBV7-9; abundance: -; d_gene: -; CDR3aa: CASSLGLWGEKLFF; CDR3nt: TGTGCCAGCAGCTTGGGACTGTGGGGGGAAAAACTGTTTTTT
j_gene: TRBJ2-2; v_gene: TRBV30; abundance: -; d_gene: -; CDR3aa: CAWTHDSSNTGELFF; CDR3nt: TGTGCCTGGACCCACGACAGCTCCAACACCGGGGAGCTGTTTTTT
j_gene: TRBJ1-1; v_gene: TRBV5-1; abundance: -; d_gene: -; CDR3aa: CASYPGVGRPSQAFF; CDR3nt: TGCGCCAGCTACCCTGGGGTGGGGCGCCCGAGTCAAGCTTTCTTT
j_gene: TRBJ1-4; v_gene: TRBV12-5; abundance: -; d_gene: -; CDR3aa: CASGLGQNNEKLFF; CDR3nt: TGTGCTAGTGGTTTGGGGCAGAATAATGAAAAACTGTTTTTT
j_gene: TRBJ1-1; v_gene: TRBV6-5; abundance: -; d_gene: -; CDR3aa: CASSPPGSRAFF; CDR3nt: TGTGCCAGCAGTCCCCCAGGAAGTCGAGCTTTCTTT
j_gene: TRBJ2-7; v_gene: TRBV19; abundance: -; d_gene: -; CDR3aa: CASSIDQAGEGQYF; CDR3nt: TGTGCCAGTAGTATAGATCAGGCCGGGGAAGGGCAGTACTTC